The 8 T cell receptor beta chains reported below all come from one sample, sequenced in a study of control samples from healthy donors and cancer patients. Generated by immunoSEQ multiplex PCR, the TCRdb table keeps only in-frame clones and is missing some. The sample holds around 170,000 clones, approximately 90% seen once. Sequences were obtained from blood. The receptors shown here come from a woman under 40 in good health.

This chain connects TRBV20-1 to TRBJ1-3, with a weak D call TRBD1 (5 bases). CDR3 length: 11 amino acids. Per germline, CDR1 DFQATT and CDR2 SNEGSKA (reference sequence). V was pared by 5 bases and J by 8 bases, with 10 bases between. The CDR3, as DNA: TGCAGTGCTCCGCGGGGGGACACCATATATTTT. It specifies CSAPRGDTIYF.

This sequence joins TRBV5-1 and TRBJ2-1; 12 nucleotides line up with TRBD1. The CDR3 extends over 17 amino acids. Germline V CDR1 and CDR2: SGHRS, YFSETQ. The trim removed 0 bases at V and 6 bases at J, leaving 7 bases unmatched. CDR3 DNA sequence: TGCGCCAGCAGCTTGGCCCCCGGGACAGGGGGCATCAATGAGCAGTTCTTC. This sequence encodes CASSLAPGTGGINEQFF.

The genes are TRBV5-1 and TRBJ1-2; a possible D gene is TRBD1 (5 bases). This CDR3 comprises 14 residues. Looked up from germline, CDR1 is SGHRS and CDR2 is YFSETQ. V lost 4 bases to trimming and J lost 4 bases, with 14 bases between them. The DNA of the CDR3 is TGCGCCAGCAGCCCCCTGACAGTCCTCTATGGCTACACCTTC. It yields the protein CASSPLTVLYGYTF.

Turning to this clone: A read error may explain this, as a much larger clone is one base away. Additional DNA sequences in this sample encode the identical CDR3. The J gene is TRBJ1-2, the V gene TRBV6-2 or TRBV6-3; TRBD1 is a possible D gene (5 bases). Trimming removed 2 bases at V and 2 bases at J, with 6 bases between. The CDR3 is 13 amino acids. Germline lookup yields CDR1 MNHEY and CDR2 SVGEGT. In DNA form, the CDR3 reads TGTGCCAGCAGTTACAGGGACAACTATGGCTACACCTTC. Translated, it gives CASSYRDNYGYTF.

The chain is built from TRBV6-1 and TRBJ2-5, with D maybe TRBD1 (5 bases). This CDR3 has 14 amino acids. CDR1 and CDR2 from the germline V gene are MNHNS and SASEGT. The V and J ends lost 3 bases and 1 base respectively, with 9 bases between them. The CDR3 loop is CASSDGHFQETQYF. For the CDR3, the DNA is TGTGCCAGCAGTGACGGACACTTCCAAGAGACCCAGTACTTC.

In the case of this clone: Germline and junction disagree at one end, which may indicate a read error. The CDR3 loop reads CASSLSRGTYDYTF. DNA of the CDR3: TGTGCCAGTAGTCTATCCCGTGGGACATATGACTACACCTTC. The V and J genes are TRBV19 and TRBJ1-2, with D perhaps TRBD1 (6 bases). Looked up from germline, CDR1 is LNHDA and CDR2 is SQIVND (reference sequence). The CDR3 extends over 14 amino acids.

The V and J genes are TRBV19 and TRBJ2-1; D is possibly TRBD2 (7 bases). CDR1 and CDR2 (germline): LNHDA, SQIVND (reference sequence). This CDR3 has 15 residues. V gave up 6 bases and J gave up 1 base, with 13 bases separating them. Here the CDR3 DNA reads TGTGCCAGTAGCGGGGGCGGGAGTTCCTACAATGAGCAGTTCTTC. Amino acid sequence: CASSGGGSSYNEQFF.

The chain is built from TRBV18 and TRBJ2-3; D unclear. This CDR3 is built from 14 residues. Between the trimmed V and J ends, which lost 2 bases and 2 bases, there was a span of 8 bases. Germline V lookup: CDR1 KGHSH, CDR2 LQKENI. The CDR3 sequence is CASSPWSDTDTQYF. The DNA for the CDR3 is TGTGCCAGCTCACCATGGTCTGACACAGATACGCAGTATTTT.